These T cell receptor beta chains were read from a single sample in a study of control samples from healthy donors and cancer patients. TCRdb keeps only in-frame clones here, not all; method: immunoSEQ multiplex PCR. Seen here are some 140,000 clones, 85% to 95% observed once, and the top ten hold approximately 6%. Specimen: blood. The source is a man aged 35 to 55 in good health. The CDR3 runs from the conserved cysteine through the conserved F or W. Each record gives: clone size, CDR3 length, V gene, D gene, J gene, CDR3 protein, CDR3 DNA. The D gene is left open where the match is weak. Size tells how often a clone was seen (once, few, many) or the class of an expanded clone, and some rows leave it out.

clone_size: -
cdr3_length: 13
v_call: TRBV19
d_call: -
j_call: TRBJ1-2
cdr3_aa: CATLASIPGGYTF
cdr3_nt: TGTGCCACCCTAGCCTCAATCCCGGGTGGCTACACCTTC

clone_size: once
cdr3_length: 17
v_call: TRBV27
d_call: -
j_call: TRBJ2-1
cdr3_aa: CASSLGLKGSSYNEQFF
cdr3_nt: TGTGCCAGCAGTTTGGGGCTGAAGGGGAGCTCCTACAATGAGCAGTTCTTC

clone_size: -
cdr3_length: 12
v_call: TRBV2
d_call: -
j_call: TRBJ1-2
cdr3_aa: CASRADGNGYTF
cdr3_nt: TGTGCCAGCAGGGCGGACGGCAATGGCTACACCTTC

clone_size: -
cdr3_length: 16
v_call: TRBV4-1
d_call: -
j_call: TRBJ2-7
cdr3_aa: CASSRLPDVASYEQYF
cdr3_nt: TGCGCCAGCAGCCGCCTCCCGGACGTCGCCTCCTACGAGCAGTACTTC

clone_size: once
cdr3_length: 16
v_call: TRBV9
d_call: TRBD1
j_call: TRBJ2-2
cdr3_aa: CASSVLGTGDTGELFF
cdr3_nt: TGTGCCAGCAGCGTGCTGGGGACAGGGGACACCGGGGAGCTGTTTTTT

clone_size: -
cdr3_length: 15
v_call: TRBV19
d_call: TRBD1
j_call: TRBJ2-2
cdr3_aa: CASSSDRGYIGELFF
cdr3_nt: TGTGCCAGTAGTTCCGACAGGGGATACATCGGGGAGCTGTTTTTT

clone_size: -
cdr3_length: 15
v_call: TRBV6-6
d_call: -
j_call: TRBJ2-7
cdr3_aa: CASSPRGTNTYEQYF
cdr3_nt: TGTGCCAGCAGCCCGAGGGGGACCAATACCTACGAGCAGTACTTC

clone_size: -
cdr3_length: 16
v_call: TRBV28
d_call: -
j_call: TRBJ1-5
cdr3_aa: CASRPGSRGSNQPQHF
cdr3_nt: TGTGCCAGCAGGCCGGGGAGTCGGGGTTCGAATCAGCCCCAGCATTTT

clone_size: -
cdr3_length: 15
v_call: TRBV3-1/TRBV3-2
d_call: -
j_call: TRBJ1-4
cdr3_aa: CASSQDLGAGEKLFF
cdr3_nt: TGTGCCAGCAGCCAAGACCTGGGGGCAGGGGAAAAACTGTTTTTT

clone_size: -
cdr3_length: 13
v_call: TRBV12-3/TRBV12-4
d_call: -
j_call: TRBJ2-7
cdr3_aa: CASSLTLSYEQYF
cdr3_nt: TGTGCCAGCAGTTTAACCCTTTCCTACGAGCAGTACTTC

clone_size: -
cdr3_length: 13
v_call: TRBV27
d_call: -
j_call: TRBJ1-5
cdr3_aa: CASSPAGGQPQHF
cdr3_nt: TGTGCCAGCAGTCCGGCGGGCGGTCAGCCCCAGCATTTT

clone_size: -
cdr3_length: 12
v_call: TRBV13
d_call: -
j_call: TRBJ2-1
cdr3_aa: CASSYGTNEQFF
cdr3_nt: TGTGCCAGCAGCTATGGGACTAATGAGCAGTTCTTC

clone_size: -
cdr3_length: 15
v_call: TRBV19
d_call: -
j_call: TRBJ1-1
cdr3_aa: CASSIRDGENTEAFF
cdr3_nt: TGTGCCAGTAGTATCCGGGACGGTGAGAACACTGAAGCTTTCTTT

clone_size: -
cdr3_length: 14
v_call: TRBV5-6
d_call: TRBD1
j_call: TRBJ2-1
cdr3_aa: CASSFGTGFLKQFF
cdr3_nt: TGTGCCAGCAGCTTCGGGACAGGGTTTCTGAAGCAGTTCTTC

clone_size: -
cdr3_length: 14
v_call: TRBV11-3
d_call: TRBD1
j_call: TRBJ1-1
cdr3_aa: CASSLGDSNTEAFF
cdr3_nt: TGTGCCAGCAGCTTGGGGGACAGCAACACTGAAGCTTTCTTT

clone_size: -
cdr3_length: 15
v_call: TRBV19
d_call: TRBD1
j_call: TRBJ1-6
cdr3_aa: CASSDRDSWNSPLHF
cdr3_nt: TGTGCCAGTAGTGACCGGGACAGCTGGAATTCACCCCTCCACTTT

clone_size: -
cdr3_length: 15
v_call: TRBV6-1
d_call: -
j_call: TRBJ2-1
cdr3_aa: CASSEYAALYNEQFF
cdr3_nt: TGTGCCAGCAGTGAGTACGCAGCCCTTTACAATGAGCAGTTCTTC

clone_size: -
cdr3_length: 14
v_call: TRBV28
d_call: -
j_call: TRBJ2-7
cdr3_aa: CASSLWDSIYEQYF
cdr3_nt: TGTGCCAGCAGTTTATGGGACAGTATCTACGAGCAGTACTTC